The clone carrying this T cell receptor (beta chain) was seen a few times. The authors' processing: Nucleated cell counts were estimated from reference gene primer amplification. Profiled with immunoSEQ multiplex PCR; TCRdb holds only in-frame clones, not every one. V, J and clone size were drawn from that table, and D and trimming were deduced from the DNA. The table records about 400,000 clones, roughly 86% of them present only once. This entry comes from a study of blood T cell repertoires in COVID-19. Study-wide background: From the United States, Italy and Spain came samples of acute and convalescent COVID-19.

The CDR3 loop spans 16 amino acids. Input material: peripheral blood. The V call is TRBV21-1, the J call TRBJ1-2; the tabulated D call, TRBD1, remains unverified against the DNA. TRBV21-1 counts as a pseudogene. The origin of this receptor is a human donor in a cohort sampled during active COVID-19. The CDR3 region has the DNA TGTGCCAGCAGCAAAGATAAAGCGGACAGGTTCTATGGCTACACCTTC. It codes for CASSKDKADRFYGYTF.